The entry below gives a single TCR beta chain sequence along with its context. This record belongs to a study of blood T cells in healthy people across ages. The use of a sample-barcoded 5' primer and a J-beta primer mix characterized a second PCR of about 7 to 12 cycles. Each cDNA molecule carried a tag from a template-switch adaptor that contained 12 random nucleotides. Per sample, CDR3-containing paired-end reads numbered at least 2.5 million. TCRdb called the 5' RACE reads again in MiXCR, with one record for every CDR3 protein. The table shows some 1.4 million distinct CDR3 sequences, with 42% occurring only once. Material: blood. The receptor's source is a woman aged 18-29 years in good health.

The CDR3 DNA reads TGTGCCAGCAGCCCGGAAGCACCTAACAATGAGCAGTTCTTC. The encoded protein is CASSPEAPNNEQFF. This rearrangement joins TRBV3-1 to TRBJ2-1; D gene uncertain. Germline V gene lookup returns CDR1 LGHDT and CDR2 YNNKEL (reference sequence). This CDR3 comprises 14 residues. V was pared by 4 bases and J by 5 bases, with 12 bases between.